Below, 26 T cell receptor beta chains from the same sample are listed, as sequenced in a study of T cell responses to AZD1222 COVID-19 vaccine. Method: immunoSEQ multiplex PCR; TCRdb's copy keeps in-frame clones and lacks some. The sample lists 86,000 or so clones; just over 90% were seen once. The source was peripheral blood, collected 28 days after the second AZD1222 dose. These receptors all come from an adult who received the AZD1222 COVID-19 vaccine.

The CDR3 loop reads CASSPRTGNFYEQYF. For the CDR3, the DNA is TGTGCCAGCAGTCCCCGGACAGGGAATTTCTACGAGCAGTACTTC. V usage is TRBV3-1 (or the pseudogene TRBV3-2) and J usage is TRBJ2-7; 8 bases line up with TRBD1. V was pared by 6 bases and J by 3 bases, with 10 bases of the junction left unmatched. The CDR3 totals 15 residues. Germline V gene lookup returns CDR1 LGHDT and CDR2 YNNKEL (reference sequence).

Written as DNA, the CDR3 is TGTGCCATCAGTGAGGGGGTAGGGACAGGCATAAGTTTATATGGCTACACCTTC. Its translation is CAISEGVGTGISLYGYTF. V usage is TRBV10-3 and J usage is TRBJ1-2, with 8 bases matching TRBD1. This CDR3 is 18 amino acids long. Germline-derived CDR1 and CDR2 are ENHRY and SYGVKD. V was pared by 2 bases and J by 5 bases, with 16 bases of the junction left unmatched.

The gene calls are TRBV11-3 and TRBJ2-1; D unclear. CDR3 length: 13 amino acids. Germline CDR1 reads SGHNT; CDR2 reads YENEEA. V lost 5 bases and J lost 6, with 11 bases in between. The CDR3 protein is CASSPRHPNEQFF. The CDR3, as DNA: TGTGCCAGCAGCCCCAGACATCCCAATGAGCAGTTCTTC. Full variable domain (remainder filled in from reference TRBV11-3 and TRBJ2-1): EAGVVQSPRYKIIEKKQPVAFWCNPISGHNTLYWYLQNLGQGPELLIRYENEEAVDDSQLPKDRFSAERLKGVDSTLKIQPAELGDSAVYLCASSPRHPNEQFFGPGTRLTVL.

V gene TRBV9 combines with J gene TRBJ2-3; D gene uncertain. This CDR3 comprises 13 residues. V gave up 0 bases and J gave up 4 bases, with 6 bases separating them. In germline, CDR1 is SGDLS, CDR2 YYNGEE. The CDR3 DNA reads as TGTGCCAGCAGCGTAGCTCAGGCAGATACGCAGTATTTT. Amino acid sequence: CASSVAQADTQYF.

The J gene is TRBJ1-6, the V gene TRBV5-4; 9 positions match TRBD1. This CDR3 spans 16 amino acids. V was pared by 4 bases and J by 10 bases, with 12 bases of the junction left unmatched. Per germline, CDR1 SGHNT and CDR2 YYREEE (reference sequence). CDR3 DNA sequence: TGTGCCAGCAGCCTAAACAGGGGGCAACCCCAATCACCCCTCCACTTT. Amino acid sequence: CASSLNRGQPQSPLHF.

The chain links TRBV29-1 to TRBJ1-2, with a weak D call TRBD1 (5 bases). The V end lost 8 bases, the J end lost 6 bases, and 13 bases lay between the germline ends. This CDR3 region has 11 residues. Germline assignment: CDR1 SQVTM and CDR2 ANQGSEA. The CDR3 DNA reads as TGCAGCATAGGGGCGACAGATGGCTACACCTTC. Translated, it gives CSIGATDGYTF.

This chain links TRBV29-1 with TRBJ2-1, with 7 bases fitting TRBD1. The V gene's germline CDR1 is SQVTM and CDR2 ANQGSEA. The length of the CDR3 is 13 residues. Trimming cost V 6 bases and J 0 bases; bases outside gene matches: 2. CDR3 region: CSVGDSSYNEQFF. The CDR3 coding sequence is TGCAGCGTCGGGGACAGCTCCTACAATGAGCAGTTCTTC.

Concerning this clone: This same CDR3 is encoded by further DNA sequences in the sample. The V call is TRBV5-1, the J call TRBJ1-5; no definite D call. CDR1 and CDR2 from the germline V gene are SGHRS and YFSETQ. Trimming cost V 4 bases and J 0 bases, with 5 bases left between them. This CDR3 contains 13 residues. CDR3: CASSPDSNQPQHF. The CDR3 region has the DNA TGCGCCAGCAGCCCTGATAGCAATCAGCCCCAGCATTTT.

This chain connects TRBV5-1 to TRBJ1-4, with D unclear. CDR3 length: 15 amino acids. Trimming pared 1 base from V and 0 bases from J, leaving 7 bases between. Per germline, CDR1 SGHRS and CDR2 YFSETQ. CDR3 in amino acids: CASSLSVSTNEKLFF. DNA for the CDR3: TGCGCCAGCAGCTTGTCTGTATCAACTAATGAAAAACTGTTTTTT.

This clone was seen only once. This chain uses TRBV11-2 with TRBJ1-5; 8 nucleotides match TRBD1. The germline V gene encodes CDR1 SGHAT and CDR2 FQNNGV. The CDR3 extends over 15 amino acids. Trimming at V came to 5 bases and at J to 6 bases, leaving 9 bases not matched to a gene. The CDR3 sequence is CASSPGQGGTQPQHF. Here the CDR3 DNA reads TGTGCCAGCAGCCCCGGACAGGGTGGAACTCAGCCCCAGCATTTT.

This clone was observed a single time. The chain combines TRBV4-1 with TRBJ1-5; 7 positions match TRBD1. This CDR3 has 14 residues. The V and J ends lost 5 bases and 5 bases, in that order; junction bases with no gene match: 6. From germline, CDR1 is MGHRA and CDR2 YSYEKL. CDR3 sequence (DNA): TGCGCCAGCAGCTGGGACAGTCTGGATCAGCCCCAGCATTTT. Translation: CASSWDSLDQPQHF.

The genes are TRBV6-5 and TRBJ1-6; TRBD1 might be the D (6 bases). The germline gives CDR1 MNHEY, CDR2 SVGAGI. The CDR3 runs 14 residues. Trimming removed 5 bases from V and 7 bases from J, with 12 bases in between. CDR3 DNA: TGTGCCAGCAGTCTGGACAGCCGGAATTCACCCCTCCACTTT. This translates into CASSLDSRNSPLHF.

V and J are TRBV24-1 and TRBJ2-1, with D perhaps TRBD2 (5 bases). Germline V gives CDR1 KGHDR, CDR2 SFDVKD. This CDR3 contains 13 residues. Between the trimmed V and J ends, which lost 0 bases and 9 bases, there was a span of 8 bases. The DNA of the CDR3 is TGTGCCACCAGTGATTTGCAAAGCGGTGAGCAGTTCTTC. Protein: CATSDLQSGEQFF.

This rearrangement joins TRBV7-3 to TRBJ2-7; 9 bases agree with TRBD2. Looked up from germline, CDR1 is SGHTA and CDR2 is FQGTGA. The V segment lost 0 bases and the J segment 0 bases; nucleotides outside the gene matches: 3. The CDR3 has 16 amino acids. In DNA, the CDR3 is TGTGCCAGCAGCTTAACGTTAGCGGGAGACTCCTACGAGCAGTACTTC. Its translation: CASSLTLAGDSYEQYF.

The J gene is TRBJ1-6, the V gene TRBV5-4; TRBD1 agrees at 7 bases. J gave up 7 bases and V 0 bases, and 4 bases lay outside the gene matches. The length of the CDR3 is 15 residues. Germline V gene data show CDR1 as SGHNT and CDR2 as YYREEE (reference sequence). CDR3 residues: CASSLGTGRNSPLHF. In DNA, the CDR3 is TGTGCCAGCAGCTTGGGGACAGGCCGAAATTCACCCCTCCACTTT.

V and J are TRBV28 and TRBJ2-2, with TRBD2 identical over 8 bases. The CDR3 runs to 15 residues. Germline CDR1 MDHEN, CDR2 SYDVKM. After removal of 6 bases from V and 3 bases from J, the junction contained 6 bases not matched to a gene. The CDR3 loop is CASRGAGGYTGELFF. CDR3 DNA: TGTGCCAGCAGGGGCGCGGGGGGATACACCGGGGAGCTGTTTTTT.

The rearrangement uses TRBV21-1 and TRBJ1-2; the listed D gene, TRBD1, was not tested against the DNA. TRBV21-1 is assigned pseudogene status. This CDR3 is 17 amino acids long. Here the CDR3 reads CASSGRDRGSPSPGYTF. For the CDR3, the DNA is TGTGCCAGCAGCGGACGGGACAGGGGCTCTCCAAGTCCCGGCTACACCTTC.

The chain uses TRBV5-1 and TRBJ1-1, with 8 bases fitting TRBD1. Trimming cost V 4 bases and J 0 bases; bases outside gene matches: 5. CDR1 and CDR2 (germline): SGHRS, YFSETQ. This CDR3 contains 15 residues. CDR3 sequence (DNA): TGCGCCAGCAGCCTGGACAGGGCCATGAACACTGAAGCTTTCTTT. As protein: CASSLDRAMNTEAFF. Based on the CDR3 plus reference TRBV5-1 and TRBJ1-1, the full variable domain is KAGVTQTPRYLIKTRGQQVTLSCSPISGHRSVSWYQQTPGQGLQFLFEYFSETQRNKGNFPGRFSGRQFSNSRSEMNVSTLELGDSALYLCASSLDRAMNTEAFFGQGTRLTVV.

V and J are TRBV3-1 (or the pseudogene TRBV3-2) and TRBJ1-3, with a possible D match to TRBD1 (6 bases). The germline CDR1 and CDR2 sequences are LGHDT and YNNKEL (reference sequence). The V end lost 1 base, the J end lost 2 bases, and 12 bases lay between the germline ends. The CDR3 totals 16 residues. This chain's CDR3 is CASSQGAGVTGNTIYF. As DNA, the CDR3 is TGTGCCAGCAGCCAAGGGGCAGGGGTTACTGGAAACACCATATATTTT.

The chain is built from TRBV6-6 and TRBJ2-7, with D perhaps TRBD1 or TRBD2 (5 bases each). Germline CDR1 and CDR2: MNHNY and SVGAGI (reference sequence). With 2 bases removed from V and 4 bases from J, the gap between germline ends came to 12 bases. This CDR3 spans 14 amino acids. The CDR3 nucleotides read TGTGCCAGCAGTTACGGGGACGCCACTTACGAGCAGTACTTC. Its translation: CASSYGDATYEQYF.

V gene TRBV6-6 combines with J gene TRBJ1-3; the match to TRBD1 covers 7 bases. Germline CDR1 MNHNY, CDR2 SVGAGI (reference sequence). With V trimmed by 2 bases and J by 4 bases, 5 bases remained unmatched. The CDR3 consists of 15 residues. CDR3: CASSYVVGGGNTIYF. The CDR3 DNA reads TGTGCCAGCAGTTACGTTGTAGGGGGCGGAAACACCATATATTTT.

Sample share makes this clone medium-sized (0.01 to 0.1%). The rearrangement uses TRBV3-1 (or the pseudogene TRBV3-2) and TRBJ2-7; D unclear. V lost 3 bases to trimming and J lost 2 bases, with 8 bases between them. The V gene's germline CDR1 is LGHDT and CDR2 YNNKEL (reference sequence). There are 13 residues in the CDR3. CDR3 sequence reads: CASSHVSAYEQYF. In DNA form, the CDR3 reads TGTGCCAGCAGCCATGTAAGTGCCTACGAGCAGTACTTC.

The chain's CDR3 is CASSPLAGARNTEAFF. CDR3 coding DNA: TGTGCCAGCAGCCCCTTGGCGGGGGCGCGGAACACTGAAGCTTTCTTT. This chain connects TRBV7-9 to TRBJ1-1; D may be TRBD1 (6 bases). The CDR3 totals 16 residues. CDR1 is SEHNR and CDR2 is FQNEAQ in the germline V gene (reference sequence). The ends were cut back, 5 bases at V and 1 base at J, with 17 bases in the middle.

V usage is TRBV5-1 and J usage is TRBJ2-2; 13 positions match TRBD2. Germline CDR1 is SGHRS and CDR2 is YFSETQ. The CDR3 covers 16 residues. The J segment lost 7 bases and the V segment lost 0 bases, leaving 3 bases of the junction unmatched. Written as DNA, the CDR3 is TGCGCCAGCAGCTTGGGACTAGCGGGAGGAGGCGGGGAGCTGTTTTTT. This translates into CASSLGLAGGGGELFF.

The V and J genes are TRBV4-2 and TRBJ1-6; D is unresolved. Trimming took 0 bases from V and 6 from J, leaving 12 bases between them. The CDR3 is 16 amino acids. Per germline, CDR1 LGHNA and CDR2 YNFKEQ. Here the CDR3 DNA reads TGTGCCAGCAGCCAAGATAACCGCGGCGGTAATTCACCCCTCCACTTT. It specifies CASSQDNRGGNSPLHF.

This chain uses TRBV19 with TRBJ2-1; 8 nucleotides align to TRBD1. V was clipped by 7 bases and J by 5 bases; unmatched bases: 7. The CDR3 sequence is 14 residues long. Germline CDR1 is LNHDA and CDR2 is SQIVND (reference sequence). The CDR3 spells CASTLDRGNNEQFF. As DNA, the CDR3 is TGTGCCAGTACTCTTGACAGGGGCAACAATGAGCAGTTCTTC.